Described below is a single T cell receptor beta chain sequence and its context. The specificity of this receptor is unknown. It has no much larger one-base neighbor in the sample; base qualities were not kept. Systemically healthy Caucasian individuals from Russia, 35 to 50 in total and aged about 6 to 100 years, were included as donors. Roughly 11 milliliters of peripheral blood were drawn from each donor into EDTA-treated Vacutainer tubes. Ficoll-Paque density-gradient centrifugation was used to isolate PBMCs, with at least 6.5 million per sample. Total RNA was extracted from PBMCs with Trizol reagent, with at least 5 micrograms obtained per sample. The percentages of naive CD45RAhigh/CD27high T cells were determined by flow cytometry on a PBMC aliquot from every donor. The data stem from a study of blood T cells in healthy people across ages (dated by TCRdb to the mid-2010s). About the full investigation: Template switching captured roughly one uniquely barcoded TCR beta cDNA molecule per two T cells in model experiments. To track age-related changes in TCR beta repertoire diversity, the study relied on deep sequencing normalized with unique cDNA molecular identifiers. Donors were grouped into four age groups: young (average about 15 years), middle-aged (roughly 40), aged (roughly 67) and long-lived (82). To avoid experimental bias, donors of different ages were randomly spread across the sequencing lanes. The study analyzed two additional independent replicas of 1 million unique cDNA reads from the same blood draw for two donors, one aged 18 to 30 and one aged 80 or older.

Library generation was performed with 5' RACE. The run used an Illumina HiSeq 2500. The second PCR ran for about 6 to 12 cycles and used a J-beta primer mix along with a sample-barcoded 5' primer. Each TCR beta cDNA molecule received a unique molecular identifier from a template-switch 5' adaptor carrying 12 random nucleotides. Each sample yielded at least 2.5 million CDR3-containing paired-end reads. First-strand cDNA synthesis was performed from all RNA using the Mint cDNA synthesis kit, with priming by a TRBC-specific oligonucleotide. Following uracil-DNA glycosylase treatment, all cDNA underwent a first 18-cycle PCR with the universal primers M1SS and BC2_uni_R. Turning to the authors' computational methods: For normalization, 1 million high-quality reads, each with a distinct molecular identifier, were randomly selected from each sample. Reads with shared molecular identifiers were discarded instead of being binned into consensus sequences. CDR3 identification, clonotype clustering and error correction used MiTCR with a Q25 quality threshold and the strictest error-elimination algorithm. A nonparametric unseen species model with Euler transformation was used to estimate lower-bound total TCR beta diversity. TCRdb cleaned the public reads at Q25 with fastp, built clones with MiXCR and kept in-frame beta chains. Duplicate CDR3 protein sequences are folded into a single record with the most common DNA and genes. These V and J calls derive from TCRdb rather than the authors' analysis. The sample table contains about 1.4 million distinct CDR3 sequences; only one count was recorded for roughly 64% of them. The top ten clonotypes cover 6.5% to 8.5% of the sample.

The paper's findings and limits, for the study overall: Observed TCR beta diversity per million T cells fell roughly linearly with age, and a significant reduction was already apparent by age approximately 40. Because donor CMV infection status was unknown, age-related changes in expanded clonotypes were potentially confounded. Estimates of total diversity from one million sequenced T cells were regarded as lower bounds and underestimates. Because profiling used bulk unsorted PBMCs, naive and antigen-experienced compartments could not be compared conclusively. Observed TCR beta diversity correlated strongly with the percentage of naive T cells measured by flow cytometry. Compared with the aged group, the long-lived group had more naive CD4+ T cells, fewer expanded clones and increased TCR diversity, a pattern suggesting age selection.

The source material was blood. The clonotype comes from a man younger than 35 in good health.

The sequence in DNA is TGTGCCACCAGCAGAGCGGGACAGGGGAATGAAAAACTGTTTTTT. Its product reads: CATSRAGQGNEKLFF. Here the chain combines TRBV15 and TRBJ1-4; 10 bases in the middle match TRBD1. The germline V gene encodes CDR1 LNHNV and CDR2 YYDKDF (reference sequence). Taken from cysteine to phenylalanine, the CDR3 has 15 residues. CDR3 DNA is the only sequence kept; it has 45 bases, read in frame from the first base. Relative to germline, V is missing 1 base and J is missing 5 bases, with 1 base of the junction outside any gene match.